This is a list of T cell receptor beta chains from one sample in a study of blood T cell repertoires in COVID-19. Measured with immunoSEQ multiplex PCR; TCRdb has only the in-frame clones, and not every one. The sample lists approximately 200,000 clones, roughly 82% occurring once. What was sequenced was peripheral blood. Receptors originate from a woman in her thirties with acute or convalescent COVID-19. The CDR3 runs from the conserved cysteine through the conserved F or W. The D gene is left open where the match is weak. A row's size may be missing; if present it is once, few, many or a size class.

TRBV5-4	TRBJ2-7	few	TRBD2	16	CASSTDLAAVSLEQYF	TGTGCCAGCAGCACTGATCTAGCGGCCGTATCCCTCGAGCAGTACTTC
TRBV3-1/TRBV3-2	TRBJ1-2	.	.	14	CASSHQPWGDGYTF	TGTGCCAGCAGCCATCAGCCGTGGGGGGATGGCTACACCTTC
TRBV6-2/TRBV6-3	TRBJ1-1	.	.	15	CASSYGGSSNTEAFF	TGTGCCAGCAGTTACGGGGGGTCGAGTAACACTGAAGCTTTCTTT
TRBV6-5	TRBJ2-7	.	TRBD2	14	CASSLAGANYEQYF	TGTGCCAGCAGCCTAGCGGGGGCGAACTACGAGCAGTACTTC
TRBV12-3/TRBV12-4	TRBJ1-2	.	TRBD1	13	CASSLDRGGGYTF	TGTGCCAGCAGCCTGGACAGGGGAGGCGGCTACACCTTC
TRBV4-3	TRBJ1-2	once	TRBD1	15	CASSQDHGQGDGYTF	TGCGCCAGCAGCCAAGATCACGGACAGGGTGATGGCTACACCTTC
TRBV5-4	TRBJ1-2	once	.	17	CASSLPTSPGGLYGYTF	TGTGCCAGCAGCCTCCCTACGTCCCCGGGGGGCCTGTATGGCTACACCTTC
TRBV28	TRBJ2-5	.	TRBD1	15	CASSLAGTGQETQYF	TGTGCCAGCAGTTTAGCGGGGACAGGCCAAGAGACCCAGTACTTC
TRBV6-5	TRBJ1-1	.	.	15	CASSYSGQGKPEAFF	TGTGCCAGCAGTTACTCGGGTCAGGGAAAGCCTGAAGCTTTCTTT
TRBV4-1	TRBJ2-7	.	.	19	CASSQDGSGSSARPYEQYF	TGCGCCAGCAGCCAAGATGGGTCAGGGTCTTCGGCCAGGCCCTACGAGCAGTACTTC
TRBV6-4	TRBJ1-2	once	.	15	CASSDSGDSNYGYTF	TGTGCCAGCAGTGACTCGGGGGACTCTAACTATGGCTACACCTTC
TRBV12-5	TRBJ2-7	.	.	15	CASGSNRDTLYEQYF	TGTGCTAGTGGTTCAAACCGGGACACCCTCTACGAGCAGTACTTC
TRBV30	TRBJ1-2	.	TRBD1	11	CAWSGQGIYTF	TGTGCCTGGAGTGGACAGGGAATCTACACCTTC
TRBV7-9	TRBJ1-1	.	TRBD1	16	CASSRPTGGSNTEAFF	TGTGCCAGCAGCCGCCCTACAGGGGGTTCGAACACTGAAGCTTTCTTT
TRBV12-3/TRBV12-4	TRBJ1-2	.	.	13	CASSEGLNGGYTF	TGTGCCAGCAGCGAGGGACTCAACGGGGGCTACACCTTC
TRBV5-1	TRBJ2-7	.	.	15	CASSLVPSVAYEQYF	TGCGCCAGCAGCTTGGTCCCCTCAGTGGCCTACGAGCAGTACTTC
TRBV30	TRBJ2-2	.	.	13	CAWSALSTGELFF	TGTGCCTGGAGTGCTCTAAGTACCGGGGAGCTGTTTTTT
TRBV7-2	TRBJ1-1	.	.	13	CASSLVRNTEAFF	TGTGCCAGCAGCTTAGTCCGGAACACTGAAGCTTTCTTT
TRBV27	TRBJ1-1	few	.	13	CASSEVGRFEAFF	TGTGCCAGCAGTGAAGTGGGGCGTTTTGAAGCTTTCTTT
TRBV2	TRBJ1-3	.	TRBD1	14	CARSTGAAGNTIYF	TGTGCCAGAAGTACAGGGGCGGCTGGAAACACCATATATTTT